Reported below is one T cell receptor beta chain. This clonotype was counted ten times or more. Its antigen target is currently unknown. Base qualities were left out, and no much larger clone turns up one base away. The V end gives up 3 bases and the J end 3 bases, leaving 6 bases in the junction not matched to a gene. CDR1 LNHNV and CDR2 YYDKDF were looked up in the germline V gene (reference sequence). The CDR3 goes from the cysteine to the phenylalanine over 15 residues. CDR3 DNA only is kept here, 45 bases in frame from base 1. This entry belongs to a study of regulatory T cells in long-lasting Graves disease (dated by TCRdb to the early 2020s). Some background on the complete study: Persistent Graves' disease was defined as antithyroid drug treatment for over 5 years with persistently positive TSH receptor autoantibodies. Persistent Graves' disease patients were compared with newly diagnosed Graves' disease patients by peripheral blood TCR sequencing and RNA sequencing. The study took place in China and was registered as a clinical trial. A total of some 35 samples underwent TCR sequencing, from about 13 patients with persistent Graves' disease and around 20 patients with newly diagnosed Graves' disease. In the clinical cohort, patients with persistent Graves' disease had used antithyroid drugs for an average of around 10 years. Overall study results and their limits: Sequencing and analysis were restricted to the TCR beta chain. The authors acknowledged the small sample size as a limitation that may reduce accuracy. The study examined only peripheral blood because the primary lesion, thyroid tissue, could not be accessed. Compared with newly diagnosed patients, patients with persistent Graves' disease had lower TCR Shannon entropy and fewer highly expanded clones, which suggests clonal expansion. Patients with persistent disease shared more public clonotypes (under 3,000) than newly diagnosed patients did (about 970). Persistent disease showed preferential use of TRBV28, TRBJ1-2 and TRBJ2-5, whereas newly diagnosed disease favored TRBV20-1 and TRBJ2-1.

Reading the label with the study, this specimen's time point is: persistent/refractory GD, antithyroid drugs over 5 years with positive TRAb. For both TCR sequencing and RNA sequencing, RNA was extracted from PBMCs in TRIzol. The diagnosis of Graves' disease was made according to American Thyroid Association guidelines. Patients for the study were recruited at an endocrinology department in Xi'an, China. From each patient, approximately 9.9 milliliters of peripheral blood was collected into an EDTA anticoagulant tube. Ficoll Paque Plus density gradient separation was used to isolate PBMCs, and no further T cell sorting was done. An Agilent 2100 Bioanalyzer and agarose gel were used to assess RNA quality, and a NanoDrop 2000 was used to measure RNA concentration. To prepare the library, multiplex PCR was applied. Sequencing took place on an Illumina HiSeq 4000. To build TCR beta libraries, CDR3 regions were amplified by Arm-PCR using iRepertoire HTBI primers. Before sequencing, the PCR products underwent gel purification. The source study handled its data this way. A total of fewer than 65 TRBV and 14 TRBJ segments were identified across samples and were used for gene usage analysis of CDR3 amino acid clonotypes. Filtered high-quality paired reads were merged into contigs using COPE and FqMerger. BLAST was used to align contigs to IMGT TRBV, TRBD and TRBJ reference genes, with CDR3 defined following IMGT. Clonotypes above 0.1% frequency were classified as highly expanded clones. Repertoire diversity was measured by Shannon entropy, and V-J evenness by the Gini coefficient. Public clonotypes were defined as clonotypes shared by more than one individual. TCRdb took the public reads, trimmed them with fastp at Q25, ran MiXCR for clone calling and kept in-frame beta chains. Every distinct CDR3 protein forms one entry, paired with its most common genes and DNA. TCRdb's processing, not the study's, gives the V and J calls here. This sample has 350,000 to 450,000 distinct CDR3 sequences in its table, and approximately 23% of those were observed once. The ten largest clones capture 25% to 35% of the sample.

The sequencing used peripheral blood mononuclear cells (PBMCs), collected when the disease was refractory, from a patient treated with antithyroid drugs. The chain joins TRBV15 to TRBJ2-5; TRBD1 lines up with 8 middle nucleotides. This sequence was found in a middle-aged woman with Graves disease. Donor details come from another sample of the same person, matched by shared clones. The nucleotides are TGTGCCACCAGCAGTTCGGACAGGGCTAAAGAGACCCAGTACTTC. It translates as CATSSSDRAKETQYF. Full variable domain (CDR3 extended with the reference TRBV15 and TRBJ2-5 proteins): DAMVIQNPRYQVTQFGKPVTLSCSQTLNHNVMYWYQQKSSQAPKLLFHYYDKDFNNEADTPDNFQSRRPNTSFCFLDIRSPGLGDTAMYLCATSSSDRAKETQYFGPGTRLLVL.